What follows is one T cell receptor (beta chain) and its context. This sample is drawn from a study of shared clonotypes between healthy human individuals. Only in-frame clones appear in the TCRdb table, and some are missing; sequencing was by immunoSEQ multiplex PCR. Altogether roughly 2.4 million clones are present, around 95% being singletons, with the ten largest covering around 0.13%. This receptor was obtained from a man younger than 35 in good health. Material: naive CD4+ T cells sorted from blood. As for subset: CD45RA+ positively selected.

CDR3: CASADLQGSYEQYF. CDR3 sequence (DNA): TGTGCCAGCGCGGATCTACAGGGTTCCTACGAGCAGTACTTC. The chain employs TRBV27 and TRBJ2-7; D might be TRBD1 (6 bases). Trimming cost V 8 bases and J 1 base, with 15 bases left between them. Germline lookup yields CDR1 MNHEY and CDR2 SMNVEV (reference sequence). This CDR3 has 14 amino acids.